In this sample, the clone carrying this T cell receptor (beta chain) turned up many times. The data were obtained in a study of regulatory T cells in long-lasting Graves disease. Arm-PCR with iRepertoire HTBI primers amplified the CDR3 regions for these TCR beta libraries. Each CDR3 protein is one row after TCRdb ran MiXCR on the multiplex PCR reads. The sample includes hundreds of thousands of distinct CDR3 sequences, approximately 12% of them seen just once. CDR3 length equals 15 residues. V gave up 4 bases and J gave up 1 base; unmatched junction bases: 3. Time point denoted: newly diagnosed GD, antithyroid drugs for less than 3 months. The TCR library was made from RNA extracted from PBMCs. This sample also belongs to another study, concerning T cells in Graves' hyperthyroidism and ophthalmopathy.

The source is a young woman with Graves disease. This sample comprised peripheral blood mononuclear cells (PBMCs), obtained at new diagnosis, from a patient treated with antithyroid drugs. J is TRBJ2-2 and V is TRBV12-3 or TRBV12-4; TRBD1 aligns across 7 bases. The CDR3 region has the DNA TGTGCCAGCAGTTCCTGGACAGGGAACACCGGGGAGCTGTTTTTT. Protein sequence: CASSSWTGNTGELFF.